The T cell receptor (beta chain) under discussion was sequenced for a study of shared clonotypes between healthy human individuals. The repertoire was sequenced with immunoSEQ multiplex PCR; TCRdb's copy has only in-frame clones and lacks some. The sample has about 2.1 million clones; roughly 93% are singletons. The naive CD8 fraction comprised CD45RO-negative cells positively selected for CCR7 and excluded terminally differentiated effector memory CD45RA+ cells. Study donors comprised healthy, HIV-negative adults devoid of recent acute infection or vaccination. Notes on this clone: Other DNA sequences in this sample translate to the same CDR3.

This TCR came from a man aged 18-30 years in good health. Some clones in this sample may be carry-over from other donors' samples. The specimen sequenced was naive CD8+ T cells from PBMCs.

The CDR3 region has the DNA TGTGCCAGCATCGGACTGAACACTGAAGCTTTCTTT. Translating it yields CASIGLNTEAFF. This chain connects TRBV7-9 to TRBJ1-1; no clear D. V lost 7 bases and J 0 bases, leaving 6 bases between the germline ends. This CDR3 is built from 12 residues. CDR1 and CDR2 from the germline V gene are SEHNR and FQNEAQ (reference sequence).